This paragraph reports one T cell receptor (beta chain). Its cognate antigen is unknown. Other DNA sequences in the sample encode the same CDR3. Selected positively for CCR7 and CD45RO-negative, naive CD8 cells excluded terminally differentiated effector memory CD45RA+ cells. As processed by the authors: Owing to the provision of junction-only sequences devoid of quality scores by immunoSEQ, filtering differed. Clones were sequenced by immunoSEQ multiplex PCR, and TCRdb holds only the in-frame ones, with some missing. Clonal size and the V and J genes are those of that table, whereas D and trimming came from the DNA. In the table there are about 1,900,000 clones, just under 95% of which are singletons. The sample is drawn from a study of shared clonotypes between healthy human individuals. Overall study results and limits: Naive subsets generally exceeded memory subsets in estimated richness. Shared clonotypes across all four donors exceeded non-shared ones in generation probability.

Sequencing was performed on naive CD8+ T cells sorted from blood. This sequence originates from a man younger than 35 in good health.

Here the CDR3 reads CASNPGDYNEQFF. CDR3 sequence (DNA): TGTGCCAGCAATCCAGGGGACTACAATGAGCAGTTCTTC. The chain links TRBV9 to TRBJ2-1; perhaps TRBD1 as D (6 bases). Germline V gene sequence: CDR1 SGDLS, CDR2 YYNGEE. The CDR3 totals 13 residues. V lost 6 bases, J lost 3 bases, and 10 bases lay in between. Looking up the rest from reference TRBV9 and TRBJ2-1 gives the full variable domain: DSGVTQTPKHLITATGQRVTLRCSPRSGDLSVYWYQQSLDQGLQFLIQYYNGEERAKGNILERFSAQQFPDLHSELNLSSLELGDSALYFCASNPGDYNEQFFGPGTRLTVL.